Included here is one TCR beta chain sequence, with context. TCRdb keeps only in-frame clones here, not all; method: immunoSEQ multiplex PCR. The data show 200,000 or so clones, around four fifths seen once. This entry is derived from a study of blood T cell repertoires in COVID-19. Study information: Samples representing acute and convalescent COVID-19 were sourced from the United States, Italy and Spain. The analysed material was cDNA or gDNA that came from T cells, B-cell-depleted T cells, or PBMCs.

This CDR3 comprises 15 residues. Per the germline V gene, CDR1 is SGHAT and CDR2 is FQNNGV. Trimming took 6 bases from V and 8 from J; bases not matched to a gene: 8. The sequence was obtained from an older woman with active or convalescent COVID-19. The V and J genes are TRBV11-2 and TRBJ2-1; TRBD2 matches 12 bases. The sequenced material came from peripheral blood. The CDR3 nucleotides are TGTGCCAGCAGAAAACTAGCGGGAGGTATACATGAGCAGTTCTTC. It is translated as CASRKLAGGIHEQFF.